This T cell receptor (beta chain) was identified in a study of blood T cell repertoires in COVID-19. Study overall: Sites in the United States, Italy and Spain provided acute and convalescent COVID-19 samples.

J lost 8 bases, V lost 4 bases, and 9 bases had no gene match. Germline CDR1 is SGHRS and CDR2 is YFSETQ. The CDR3 is 15 residues long. Recruits, aged roughly 18 to 90 years, lived in 20 to 30 US areas. Clinical history reported by participants formed the basis on which cohorts were assigned. Some clones are missing from TCRdb's copy, which holds only in-frame ones; the method was immunoSEQ multiplex PCR. Of 250,000 to 350,000 clones in the sample, nearly 90% were seen once. The source of this sequence is a woman under 30 with acute COVID-19. Sequenced sample: PBMCs or T cells enriched from blood (not recorded which). This sequence joins TRBV5-1 and TRBJ1-4; TRBD1 matches at 9 bases. The CDR3 loop reads CASSDTGGLEEKLFF. CDR3 DNA sequence: TGCGCCAGCAGCGATACAGGGGGCTTAGAGGAAAAACTGTTTTTT.